Presented here are 11 T cell receptor beta chains from one specimen sequenced in a study of blood T cell repertoires in COVID-19. Generated by immunoSEQ multiplex PCR, the TCRdb table keeps only in-frame clones and is missing some. This sample has 80,000 to 90,000 clones, with roughly 80% found just once. Sequenced input: peripheral blood. These receptors originate from a man in his 70s with acute or convalescent COVID-19.

This chain links TRBV6-6 with TRBJ2-2; a weak D match, TRBD1 (5 bases). The germline gives CDR1 MNHNY, CDR2 SVGAGI (reference sequence). Deletions cut 2 bases from V and 0 bases from J, with 10 bases between. There are 16 residues in the CDR3. As DNA, the CDR3 is TGTGCCAGCAGTTACCCAGGGTCCCCGAACACCGGGGAGCTGTTTTTT. This translates into CASSYPGSPNTGELFF.

The V and J genes are TRBV4-2 and TRBJ2-1; 8 positions agree with TRBD2. The CDR3 spans 16 residues. Trimming took 0 bases from V and 5 from J; bases not matched to a gene: 6. Germline V gene sequence: CDR1 LGHNA, CDR2 YNFKEQ. This chain's CDR3 is CASSQEELAGNNEQFF. The DNA for the CDR3 is TGTGCCAGCAGCCAAGAGGAGCTAGCGGGCAACAATGAGCAGTTCTTC.

In this sample, this clone turned up once. DNA for the CDR3: TGTGCCAGCAGTAAAGTAGGGGGCAATCAGCCCCAGCATTTT. Its protein product is CASSKVGGNQPQHF. The rearrangement joins TRBV6-6 to TRBJ1-5; possible D gene TRBD1, 5 bases. Germline CDR1 reads MNHNY; CDR2 reads SVGAGI (reference sequence). The CDR3 totals 14 residues. Trimming shortened V by 5 bases and J by 2 bases, and 10 bases separated the two germline ends.

The rearrangement uses TRBV19 and TRBJ1-1; D unclear. V dropped 1 base and J dropped 4 bases, with 7 bases sitting between them. The germline CDR1 and CDR2 sequences are LNHDA and SQIVND (reference sequence). The CDR3 has 13 residues. DNA for the CDR3: TGTGCCAGTAGTATAGTAGATTCCACTGAAGCTTTCTTT. Translated, it gives CASSIVDSTEAFF.

The chain couples TRBV5-1 to TRBJ1-4; TRBD1 might be the D (5 bases). CDR3 length equals 17 residues. Germline CDR1 is SGHRS and CDR2 is YFSETQ. Between the trimmed V and J ends, which lost 3 bases and 2 bases, there was a span of 17 bases. The CDR3 here is CASSSGPGRGTNEKLFF. CDR3 nucleotide sequence: TGCGCCAGCAGCTCAGGGCCGGGTCGAGGCACTAATGAAAAACTGTTTTTT.

V and J are TRBV28 and TRBJ2-5, with TRBD1 as a possible D gene (6 bases). Germline V CDR1 and CDR2: MDHEN, SYDVKM. This CDR3 is 15 amino acids long. The germline V and J ends were trimmed by 5 bases and 0 bases, with 13 bases remaining between them. The CDR3 region is CASSPRGGYQETQYF. The CDR3 DNA is TGTGCCAGCAGTCCCCGAGGGGGTTACCAAGAGACCCAGTACTTC.

The chain has TRBV5-1 and TRBJ2-5, with 8 bases aligning to TRBD2. This CDR3 has 16 amino acids. The germline gives CDR1 SGHRS, CDR2 YFSETQ. V dropped 0 bases and J dropped 5; count of bases not matched to a gene: 9. DNA for the CDR3: TGCGCCAGCAGCTTGGTAGGACTAGCTTCCCGGGAGACCCAGTACTTC. Its translation is CASSLVGLASRETQYF.

This chain uses TRBV7-8 with TRBJ2-3, with D unresolved. Deletions cut 2 bases from V and 2 bases from J, with 11 bases between. The CDR3 extends over 15 amino acids. Germline lookup yields CDR1 SGHVS and CDR2 FQNEAQ. CDR3 region: CASSLRPRNTDTQYF. DNA of the CDR3: TGTGCCAGCAGCTTAAGGCCCAGGAACACAGATACGCAGTATTTT. The full variable domain, completed using reference TRBV7-8 and TRBJ2-3, is GAGVSQSPRYKVAKRGQDVALRCDPISGHVSLFWYQQALGQGPEFLTYFQNEAQLDKSGLPSDRFFAERPEGSVSTLKIQRTQQEDSAVYLCASSLRPRNTDTQYFGPGTRLTVL.

CDR3 sequence: CAISAGASPEETQYF. As DNA, the CDR3 is TGTGCCATCAGTGCTGGGGCCTCACCCGAAGAGACCCAGTACTTC. This chain joins TRBV10-3 and TRBJ2-5; maybe TRBD1 (5 bases). The germline V gene has CDR1 ENHRY and CDR2 SYGVKD. This CDR3 has 15 amino acids. Trimming removed 4 bases at V and 3 bases at J, with 15 bases between.

The chain combines TRBV6-6 with TRBJ1-1; D gene unclear. Germline-derived CDR1 and CDR2 are MNHNY and SVGAGI (reference sequence). The V end lost 0 bases, the J end lost 4 bases, and 12 bases lay between the germline ends. The CDR3 has 15 residues. CDR3 bases: TGTGCCAGCAGTTACTCGATAGGCCCGGGCACTGAAGCTTTCTTT. Protein product: CASSYSIGPGTEAFF.

The J gene is TRBJ2-2, the V gene TRBV6-5; TRBD1 aligns across 9 bases. This CDR3 spans 14 amino acids. Trimming at V came to 5 bases and at J to 7 bases, leaving 5 bases not matched to a gene. Germline loops: CDR1 MNHEY, CDR2 SVGAGI. The chain's CDR3 is CASSSGTGFGELFF. CDR3 DNA sequence: TGTGCCAGCAGTAGCGGGACAGGGTTCGGGGAGCTGTTTTTT.